The following is a TCR beta chain sequence with its context. Its antigen is currently unknown. This specimen belongs to a study of T cell responses to AZD1222 COVID-19 vaccine. Study summary: Doses given second, at about 4 or about 12 weeks, were pooled. Study findings and constraints: Reports say nearly half of spike-specific TCRs go after unmutated variant regions. It was only a handful of AZD1222 recipients who were seropositive at baseline.

The CDR3 totals 13 residues. Trimming removed 7 bases from V and 9 bases from J, with 16 bases in between. CDR1 and CDR2 (germline): MNHEY, SVGAGI. Here immunoSEQ multiplex PCR was the method, and the copy in TCRdb shows in-frame clones only, minus some. In the table there are more than 110,000 clones, around 90% of which are singletons. This clonotype was obtained from an adult in good health. The chain employs TRBV6-5 and TRBJ2-1, with D possibly TRBD1 on 5 matching bases. This material consisted of peripheral blood, taken on day 0 of AZD1222 vaccination. The CDR3 region has the DNA TGTGCCAGCAAAAGGGCCGGAACAGGTGAGCAGTTCTTC. Translation: CASKRAGTGEQFF.